This T cell receptor (beta chain) was documented in a study of CD8 T cells in ankylosing spondylitis. V lost 0 bases and J lost 2, with 4 bases in between. The V gene's germline CDR1 is LNHNV and CDR2 YYDKDF (reference sequence). CDR3 size: 13 residues. From the 5' RACE reads, TCRdb called clonotypes with MiXCR, one entry per CDR3 protein. The data show 85,000 to 100,000 distinct CDR3 sequences, roughly 8.3% seen once. This clonotype was counted many times. The sequenced sample consisted of blood, either unsorted or a sorted T cell fraction (not recorded which). The TCR comes from a male donor with ankylosing spondylitis or in good health (not recorded which). The V and J genes are TRBV15 and TRBJ2-5; no reliable D call. The CDR3 protein is CATSREEQETQYF. The DNA for the CDR3 is TGTGCCACCAGCAGAGAGGAGCAAGAGACCCAGTACTTC.